The 14 T cell receptor beta chains reported below all come from one sample, sequenced in a study of OX40 agonist ivuxolimab in advanced cancers. The library was made by the immunoSEQ multiplex PCR assay. TCRdb retrieved this table from immuneACCESS and kept in-frame rearrangements only. Not all clones are present; in checked studies, unresolved V genes account for under half, and no reason is known for the remainder. The sample table holds roughly 40,000 clones, of which approximately 86% were seen once. Around 10% of the sample rests with the top ten. The specimen was CD4+ or CD8+ T cells sorted from blood, collected in a trial of the OX40 agonist ivuxolimab. The receptors stem from an adult with an advanced solid tumor such as melanoma, head and neck, liver or kidney cancer.

The CDR3 sequence is CASSSGLAGPPWGTDTQYF. The CDR3 DNA follows: TGTGCCAGCAGCTCGGGACTAGCGGGGCCGCCCTGGGGCACAGATACGCAGTATTTT. The chain carries TRBV11-2 and TRBJ2-3, with TRBD2 identical over 13 bases. Trimming cost V 4 bases and J 1 base; bases outside gene matches: 11. This CDR3 region has 19 residues. CDR1 is SGHAT and CDR2 is FQNNGV in the germline V gene.

This clone is termed medium-sized. Different DNA sequences within this sample yield the same CDR3. This chain joins TRBV9 and TRBJ1-1; 9 bases are shared with TRBD1. Germline CDR1 SGDLS, CDR2 YYNGEE. V lost 9 bases to trimming and J lost 4 bases; unmatched junction nucleotides: 10. This CDR3 is 14 amino acids long. In DNA, the CDR3 is TGTGCCACCTGTCCGGGACAGGGATTCACTGAAGCTTTCTTT. Encoded protein: CATCPGQGFTEAFF.

The rearrangement links TRBV30 to TRBJ1-1; TRBD1 matches 7 bases. The V gene end was trimmed by 4 bases and the J gene end by 3 bases; junction bases not matched to a gene: 8. CDR1 is GTSNPN and CDR2 is SVGIG in the germline V gene (reference sequence). The CDR3 loop spans 14 amino acids. The CDR3 coding sequence is TGTGCCTGGATCTATCCGGGACAGCACACTGAAGCTTTCTTT. Protein: CAWIYPGQHTEAFF.

This sequence joins TRBV4-1 and TRBJ2-2, with D perhaps matching TRBD1 or TRBD2 (5 bases each). Per the germline V gene, CDR1 is MGHRA and CDR2 is YSYEKL. The CDR3 contains 16 residues. V lost 4 bases to trimming and J lost 1 base, with 13 bases between them. DNA of the CDR3: TGCGCCAGCAGCCGCTCCGGGACGGAGAACACCGGGGAGCTGTTTTTT. As protein: CASSRSGTENTGELFF.

The chain combines TRBV9 with TRBJ1-5; D unresolved. CDR1 is SGDLS and CDR2 is YYNGEE in the germline V gene. CDR3 length equals 13 residues. V was trimmed by 2 bases and J by 5 bases, leaving 8 bases between them. The CDR3 is CASSVREHQPQHF. CDR3 nucleotide sequence: TGTGCCAGCAGCGTGAGGGAACATCAGCCCCAGCATTTT.

This sequence joins TRBV15 and TRBJ1-6; D is uncertain. Trimming pared 8 bases from V and 7 bases from J, leaving 9 bases between. Germline V gene sequence: CDR1 LNHNV, CDR2 YYDKDF (reference sequence). This CDR3 is 12 amino acids long. The CDR3 spells CATGGLNSPLHF. For the CDR3, the DNA is TGTGCCACCGGAGGGTTGAATTCACCCCTCCACTTT.

This rearrangement joins TRBV29-1 to TRBJ2-5; either TRBD1 or TRBD2 may supply D (5 bases each). The CDR3 length is 15 residues. The V end lost 6 bases, the J end lost 1 base, and 18 bases lay between the germline ends. The V gene's germline CDR1 is SQVTM and CDR2 ANQGSEA. The CDR3 here is CSVAPRLGPQETQYF. CDR3 nucleotide sequence: TGCAGCGTAGCTCCCAGGTTGGGACCCCAAGAGACCCAGTACTTC.

The V and J genes are TRBV4-3 and TRBJ2-3; 8 positions agree with TRBD1. J lost 6 bases, V lost 0 bases, and 14 bases had no gene match. Germline V gene sequence: CDR1 LGHNA, CDR2 YSLEER. The CDR3 totals 18 residues. The CDR3 loop is CASSQEGTTGAPRDTQYF. CDR3 DNA sequence: TGCGCCAGCAGCCAAGAGGGCACGACAGGGGCCCCTAGGGATACGCAGTATTTT.

Remarks on this clone: Its ends do not fully match the called genes, so a read error is possible. The chain recombines TRBV9 with TRBJ2-1; 8 nucleotides line up with TRBD2. CDR3 length equals 14 residues. Germline CDR1 is SGDLS and CDR2 is YYNGEE. CDR3 residues: CASTVGAGAGEQFF. The DNA of the CDR3 is TGTGCCAGCACCGTAGGAGCGGGGGCAGGGGAGCAGTTCTTC. The full variable domain, its missing parts supplied by reference TRBV9 and TRBJ2-1, is DSGVTQTPKHLITATGQRVTLRCSPRSGDLSVYWYQQSLDQGLQFLIQYYNGEERAKGNILERFSAQQFPDLHSELNLSSLELGDSALYFCASTVGAGAGEQFFGPGTRLTVL.

This sequence joins TRBV28 and TRBJ2-2; 12 bases are shared with TRBD1. V lost 6 bases, J lost 7 bases, and 9 bases stayed unmatched. Germline V gene data show CDR1 as MDHEN and CDR2 as SYDVKM. CDR3 length equals 16 residues. Here the CDR3 reads CASRTPGQGAVGELFF. DNA for the CDR3: TGTGCCAGCAGGACTCCGGGACAGGGGGCCGTCGGGGAGCTGTTTTTT.

V gene TRBV19 combines with J gene TRBJ2-2; D gene unclear. V gave up 5 bases and J gave up 3 bases, with 7 bases separating them. Germline V gene lookup returns CDR1 LNHDA and CDR2 SQIVND (reference sequence). This CDR3 contains 13 residues. The CDR3 sequence is CASSPGYTGELFF. The CDR3 nucleotides are TGTGCCAGTAGTCCCGGATACACCGGGGAGCTGTTTTTT. The full variable domain, completed using reference TRBV19 and TRBJ2-2, is DGGITQSPKYLFRKEGQNVTLSCEQNLNHDAMYWYRQDPGQGLRLIYYSQIVNDFQKGDIAEGYSVSREKKESFPLTVTSAQKNPTAFYLCASSPGYTGELFFGEGSRLTVL.

In DNA, the CDR3 is TGTGCCAGCAGCTCCATCCTGACAGACTATGGCTACACCTTC. Protein sequence: CASSSILTDYGYTF. V gene TRBV9 combines with J gene TRBJ1-2, with a tentative D call TRBD1 (5 bases). The CDR3 is 14 amino acids. Looked up from germline, CDR1 is SGDLS and CDR2 is YYNGEE. Trimming took 4 bases from V and 3 from J, leaving 13 bases between them.

This clone appeared a single time. The gene calls are TRBV7-6 and TRBJ1-4, with 10 bases lining up with TRBD1. The CDR3 is 14 residues long. The germline V gene encodes CDR1 SGHVS and CDR2 FNYEAQ. The trim removed 2 bases at V and 7 bases at J, leaving 1 base unmatched. This CDR3 is CASSLRTGGEKLFF. CDR3 DNA: TGTGCCAGCAGCTTACGGACAGGGGGTGAAAAACTGTTTTTT.

This clone was recorded only once. CDR3 sequence (DNA): TGTGCCAGCAGCCCCGGGACAGGGGGCTTGGAGGGCTACACCTTC. It yields the protein CASSPGTGGLEGYTF. The chain joins TRBV7-9 to TRBJ1-2; TRBD1 aligns across 12 bases. V lost 5 bases to trimming and J lost 8 bases; unmatched junction nucleotides: 9. The CDR3 consists of 15 residues. The germline V gene encodes CDR1 SEHNR and CDR2 FQNEAQ (reference sequence).